The sample holds many counts of the clone carrying this T cell receptor (beta chain). Its antigen is undetermined. Using RNA transcripts, the TCR beta CDR3 regions were amplified. RT-PCR with HTBI primers came first, then second-round multiplex PCR. TCRdb independently ran MiXCR on the multiplex PCR reads; one entry per CDR3 protein. The sample lists 600,000 to 950,000 distinct CDR3 sequences, 35% to 50% occurring once. The starting material, 10 ml of fresh peripheral blood, provided the PBMCs. These data come from a study of Graves' ophthalmopathy and Graves' hyperthyroidism. Findings of the study overall: In separating ophthalmopathy from stable hyperthyroidism, a 13-signature model achieved roughly 90% sensitivity and approximately 80% specificity. In blood appeared most of the expanded thyroid clonotypes whose frequency exceeded 0.001.

The TCR was taken from an adult man with Graves' ophthalmopathy. Source material: peripheral blood.

In nucleotides, the CDR3 is TGTGCCATCAGTTACAGCGAAAGTCAGCCCCAGCATTTT. Translating it yields CAISYSESQPQHF. The chain employs TRBV10-3 and TRBJ1-5; D not certain. The germline CDR1 and CDR2 sequences are ENHRY and SYGVKD. Trimming shortened V by 5 bases and J by 6 bases, and 11 bases separated the two germline ends. The CDR3 has 13 residues.